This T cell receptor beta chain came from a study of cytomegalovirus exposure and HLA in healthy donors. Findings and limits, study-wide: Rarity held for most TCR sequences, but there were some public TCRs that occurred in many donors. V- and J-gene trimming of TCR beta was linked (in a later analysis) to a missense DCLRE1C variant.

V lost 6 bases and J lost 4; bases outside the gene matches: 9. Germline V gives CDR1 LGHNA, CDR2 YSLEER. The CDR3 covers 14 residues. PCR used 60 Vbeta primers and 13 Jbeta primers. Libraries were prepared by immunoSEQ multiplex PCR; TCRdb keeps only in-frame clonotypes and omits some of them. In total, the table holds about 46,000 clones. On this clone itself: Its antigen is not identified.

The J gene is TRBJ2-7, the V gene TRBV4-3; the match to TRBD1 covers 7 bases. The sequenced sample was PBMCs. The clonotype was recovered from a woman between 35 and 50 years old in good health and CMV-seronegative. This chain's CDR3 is CASSPDKQGYEQYF. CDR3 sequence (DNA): TGCGCCAGCAGTCCTGATAAACAGGGGTACGAGCAGTACTTC.